The 6 T cell receptor beta chains listed next were all sequenced from one sample in a study of shared clonotypes between healthy human individuals. TCRdb's table, derived via immunoSEQ multiplex PCR, lists solely in-frame clones and lacks some. The data hold over 1.4 million clones, with about 96% observed a single time. Sequenced: naive CD4+ T cells sorted from blood. The subset was: CD45RA+ positively selected. The origin of the receptors is a man aged 25-45 years in good health.

CDR3 protein: CASSPDRNYGYTF. The CDR3 region has the DNA TGTGCCAGCAGCCCGGACAGAAACTATGGCTACACCTTC. The chain uses TRBV9 and TRBJ1-2, with a tentative D call TRBD1 (6 bases). This CDR3 has 13 residues. Germline CDR1 SGDLS, CDR2 YYNGEE. The V end lost 4 bases, the J end lost 2 bases, and 9 bases lay between the germline ends.

The V call is TRBV5-1, the J call TRBJ2-7, with D possibly being TRBD2 (6 bases). CDR1 and CDR2 (germline): SGHRS, YFSETQ. V lost 4 bases and J 0 bases, leaving 11 bases between the germline ends. This CDR3 is 14 amino acids long. CDR3 protein: CASSGSGGSYEQYF. In DNA, the CDR3 is TGCGCCAGCAGCGGTTCCGGGGGCTCCTACGAGCAGTACTTC.

The V and J genes are TRBV5-1 and TRBJ2-1; no firm D call. The germline V gene encodes CDR1 SGHRS and CDR2 YFSETQ. The CDR3 sequence is 14 residues long. V lost 2 bases and J lost 3, with 9 bases in between. The CDR3 nucleotides are TGCGCCAGCAGCTTCTCGACGAGCTACAATGAGCAGTTCTTC. Its protein product is CASSFSTSYNEQFF.

J is TRBJ2-4 and V is TRBV6-1; D tentatively fits TRBD1 or TRBD2 (6 bases each). Trimming took off 1 base at V and 0 bases at J, with 22 bases between the two ends. The CDR3 is 20 residues long. CDR1 is MNHNS and CDR2 is SASEGT in the germline V gene. CDR3 amino acids: CASSEGRAGAFLVAKNIQYF. The CDR3 nucleotides read TGTGCCAGCAGTGAAGGGAGGGCAGGGGCGTTCCTCGTAGCCAAAAACATTCAGTACTTC.

The rearrangement uses TRBV29-1 and TRBJ2-3; 11 bases are a match to TRBD1. Per germline, CDR1 SQVTM and CDR2 ANQGSEA. V shed 5 bases and J 3 bases; nucleotides not matched to a gene: 7. This CDR3 region has 15 residues. The chain's CDR3 is CSVLPGQGATDTQYF. The CDR3 nucleotides are TGCAGCGTTCTACCCGGACAGGGGGCGACAGATACGCAGTATTTT.

V is TRBV29-1 and J is TRBJ2-7; a weak D match, TRBD2 (6 bases). V lost 5 bases to trimming and J lost 0 bases, with 17 bases between them. This CDR3 has 15 residues. From germline, CDR1 is SQVTM and CDR2 ANQGSEA. DNA for the CDR3: TGCAGCGTTTCGGCGGGGCAGATGCTCTCCTACGAGCAGTACTTC. It specifies CSVSAGQMLSYEQYF.